This TCR beta chain emerged from a study of blood T cells in healthy people across ages. Study-wide results and caveats: TCR beta diversity per million T cells fell roughly linearly with age. Considered underestimates were the diversity estimates obtained from one million T cells.

Details on this clonotype: Its antigen is not identified.

The length of the CDR3 is 16 residues. CDR1 and CDR2 (germline): MNHEY, SMNVEV (reference sequence). Trimming removed 5 bases from V and 4 bases from J, with 17 bases in between. Samples had at least 7 million PBMCs isolated from them. Total RNA, at least 5.5 micrograms per sample, was extracted from PBMCs. Combining a sample-barcoded 5' primer with a J-beta primer mix, a second PCR ran for about 6 to 12 cycles. TCRdb re-derived calls from the 5' RACE reads in MiXCR, one entry per CDR3 protein. Of about 1.5 million distinct CDR3 sequences in the sample, 42% were seen once. The rearrangement uses TRBV27 and TRBJ1-4; D gene uncertain. The sequence was collected from a woman aged 18-30 years in good health. The sample taken for sequencing was blood. CDR3 sequence: CASSPYRGSFNEKLFF. CDR3 in DNA: TGTGCCAGCAGTCCCTACCGTGGATCCTTTAATGAAAAACTGTTTTTT. The complete variable domain, with remaining parts taken from reference TRBV27 and TRBJ1-4, reads EAQVTQNPRYLITVTGKKLTVTCSQNMNHEYMSWYRQDPGLGLRQIYYSMNVEVTDKGDVPEGYKVSRKEKRNFPLILESPSPNQTSLYFCASSPYRGSFNEKLFFGSGTQLSVL.